Here is one T cell receptor beta chain with its context. Data came from immunoSEQ multiplex PCR; TCRdb stores just in-frame clones and leaves some out. This sample yields some 200,000 clones, of which around three quarters are seen a single time; 5.5% to 8.5% belongs to the top ten. This sample is part of a study of blood T cell repertoires in COVID-19. In the study overall: The analysed material was cDNA or gDNA that came from T cells, B-cell-depleted T cells, or PBMCs.

The germline V gene has CDR1 MGHRA and CDR2 YSYEKL. CDR3 size: 14 residues. V shed 0 bases, J shed 10 bases, and the junction held 0 bases outside the gene matches. The source is a woman between 65 and 79 years old with acute or convalescent COVID-19. The chain recombines TRBV4-1 with TRBJ2-1; 13 nucleotides align to TRBD2. Material for sequencing was peripheral blood. The CDR3 is CASSQEGLAGEQFF. The CDR3 region has the DNA TGCGCCAGCAGCCAAGAGGGACTAGCGGGAGAGCAGTTCTTC.